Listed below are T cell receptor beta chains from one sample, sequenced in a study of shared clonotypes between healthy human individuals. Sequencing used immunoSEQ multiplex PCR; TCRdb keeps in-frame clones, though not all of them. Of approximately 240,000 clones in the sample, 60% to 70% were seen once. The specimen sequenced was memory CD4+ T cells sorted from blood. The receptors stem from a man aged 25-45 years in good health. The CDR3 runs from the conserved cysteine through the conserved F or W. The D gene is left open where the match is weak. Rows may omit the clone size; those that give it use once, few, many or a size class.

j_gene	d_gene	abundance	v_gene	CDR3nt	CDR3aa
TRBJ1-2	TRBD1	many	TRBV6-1	TGTGCCAGCAGTGAATCAGGACAGGGGAGCTACACCTTC	CASSESGQGSYTF
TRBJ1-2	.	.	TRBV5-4	TGTGCCAGCAGCTTACCGTTAACAGGGAGGGCTGGCTACACCTTC	CASSLPLTGRAGYTF
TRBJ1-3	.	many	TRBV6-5	TGTGCCAGCAGTTACGCGAGAGGGACGGGAAACACCATATATTTT	CASSYARGTGNTIYF
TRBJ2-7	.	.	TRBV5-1	TGCGCCAGCAGGGTCTCCCGAGACGAGCAGTACTTC	CASRVSRDEQYF
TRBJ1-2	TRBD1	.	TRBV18	TGTGCCAGCTCACCGCCGACAGGGCCCGACTATGGCTACACCTTC	CASSPPTGPDYGYTF
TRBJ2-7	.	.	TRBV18	TGTGCCAGCTCACCGCAAACGCGGGACTCCGAGCAGTACTTC	CASSPQTRDSEQYF
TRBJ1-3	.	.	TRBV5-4	TGTGCCAGCAGCCTGACAGGCCTCCGAGGAAACACCATATATTTT	CASSLTGLRGNTIYF
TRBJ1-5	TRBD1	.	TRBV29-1	TGCAGCGTTGGACAGGGACTAGGGCAGCCCCAGCATTTT	CSVGQGLGQPQHF
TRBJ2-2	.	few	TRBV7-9	TGTGCCAGCAGCTTATTTGGTCAGGCCGGGGAGCTGTTTTTT	CASSLFGQAGELFF
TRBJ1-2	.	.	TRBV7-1	TGTGCCAGCAGCCCCACAGGGAATGGCTACACCTTC	CASSPTGNGYTF
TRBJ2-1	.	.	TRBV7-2	TGTGCCAGCAGCTTATGGGACCAAGGTATCTATGAGCAGTTCTTC	CASSLWDQGIYEQFF
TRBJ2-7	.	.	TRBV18	TGTGCCAGCTCACCACAGACCTACGAGCAGTACTTC	CASSPQTYEQYF
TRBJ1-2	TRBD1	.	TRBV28	TGTGCCAGCAGTTCTACAGGGGGAAGCGGCTACACCTTC	CASSSTGGSGYTF
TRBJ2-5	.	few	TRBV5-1	TGCGCCAGCAGGGAACCCGGGGATTTAGAGACCCAGTACTTC	CASREPGDLETQYF
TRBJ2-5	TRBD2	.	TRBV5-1	TGCGCCAGCACCGTAGCGGGCCCCTTCCAAGAGACCCAGTACTTC	CASTVAGPFQETQYF
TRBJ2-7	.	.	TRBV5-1	TGCGCCAGCAGCTCGATCCCTAGGGGGTACGAGCAGTACTTC	CASSSIPRGYEQYF
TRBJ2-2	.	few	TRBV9	TGTGCCAGCAGCATGTTTTGGAACACCGGGGAGCTGTTTTTT	CASSMFWNTGELFF
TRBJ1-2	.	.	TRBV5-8	TGTGCCAGCAGCTTGGGAGCGACTAACTATGGCTACACCTTC	CASSLGATNYGYTF
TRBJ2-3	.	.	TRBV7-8	TGTGCCAGCAGCTTAGGGACAGCCTCTGGGGAGTATTTT	CASSLGTASGEYF
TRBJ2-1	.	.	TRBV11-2	TGTGCCAGCCTTTCAGAGTCGGACACCCCTCGGGATGAGCAGTTCTTC	CASLSESDTPRDEQFF
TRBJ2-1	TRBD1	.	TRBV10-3	TGTGCCATCAGTGAGTCAGGGACAGGATACAATGAGCAGTTCTTC	CAISESGTGYNEQFF
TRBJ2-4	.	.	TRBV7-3	TGTGCCAGCAGCTTAACCCCAGGGAATAAAAACATTCAGTACTTC	CASSLTPGNKNIQYF
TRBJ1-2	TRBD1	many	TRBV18	TGTGCCAGCTCACCTATACCAGGGACAGAAGACTATGGCTACACCTTC	CASSPIPGTEDYGYTF
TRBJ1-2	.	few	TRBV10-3	TGTGCCATCACGGCAGGCTCGGCTAACTATGGCTACACCTTC	CAITAGSANYGYTF
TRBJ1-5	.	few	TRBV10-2	TGCGCCAGCATGGGGCAGTTCAATCAGCCCCAGCATTTT	CASMGQFNQPQHF
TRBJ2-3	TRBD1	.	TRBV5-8	TGTGCCAGCACCGGGACAGTTGCAGATACGCAGTATTTT	CASTGTVADTQYF
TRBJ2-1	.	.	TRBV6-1	TGTGCCAGCAGTGAAAGAAAGAACAATGAGCAGTTCTTC	CASSERKNNEQFF